This T cell receptor (beta chain) was retrieved from a study of cytomegalovirus exposure and HLA in healthy donors. Study-level findings and limits: As confirmed in vitro, a few CMV-associated chains were specific for CMV antigens. Within an earlier analysis, most TCR beta V segments proved productive either about 90% or about 30% of the time.

With regard to this clone: Antigen: not known.

In the PCR, 60 Vbeta and 13 Jbeta primers were used. TCRdb's table, derived via immunoSEQ multiplex PCR, lists solely in-frame clones and lacks some. The data show 200,000 to 250,000 clones, 60% to 80% seen once. The CDR3 is made up of 14 amino acids. Germline CDR1 and CDR2: SGHAT and FQNNGV. The V gene lost 3 bases and the J gene lost 3 bases, with 9 bases spanning the gap. The V gene is TRBV11-2, the J gene TRBJ2-1; TRBD2 is a possible D gene (6 bases). This TCR was recovered from a man between 18 and 29 years old in good health and CMV-seronegative. The sequenced sample consisted of PBMCs. The CDR3 coding sequence is TGTGCCAGCAGCTTGCGGGAACGCTACAATGAGCAGTTCTTC. Protein sequence: CASSLRERYNEQFF.